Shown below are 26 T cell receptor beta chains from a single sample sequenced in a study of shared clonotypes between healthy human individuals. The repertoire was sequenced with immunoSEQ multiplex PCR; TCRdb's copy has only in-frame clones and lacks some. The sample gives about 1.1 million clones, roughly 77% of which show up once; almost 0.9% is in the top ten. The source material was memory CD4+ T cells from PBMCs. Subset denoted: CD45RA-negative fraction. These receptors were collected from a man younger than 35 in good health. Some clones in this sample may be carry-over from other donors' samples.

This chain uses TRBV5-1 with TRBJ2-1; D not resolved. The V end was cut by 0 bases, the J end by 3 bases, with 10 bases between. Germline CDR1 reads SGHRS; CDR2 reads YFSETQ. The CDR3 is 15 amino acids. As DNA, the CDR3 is TGCGCCAGCAGCTTGGAGGGATTGTTCTACAATGAGCAGTTCTTC. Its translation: CASSLEGLFYNEQFF. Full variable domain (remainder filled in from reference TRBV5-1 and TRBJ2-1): KAGVTQTPRYLIKTRGQQVTLSCSPISGHRSVSWYQQTPGQGLQFLFEYFSETQRNKGNFPGRFSGRQFSNSRSEMNVSTLELGDSALYLCASSLEGLFYNEQFFGPGTRLTVL.

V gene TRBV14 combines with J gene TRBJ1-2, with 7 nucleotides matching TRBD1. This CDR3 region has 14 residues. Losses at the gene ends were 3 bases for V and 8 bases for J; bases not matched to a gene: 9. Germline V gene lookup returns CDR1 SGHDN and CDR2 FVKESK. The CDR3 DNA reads TGTGCCAGCAGCCAGGACACAGGGGATTTGGGCTACACCTTC. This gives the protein CASSQDTGDLGYTF.

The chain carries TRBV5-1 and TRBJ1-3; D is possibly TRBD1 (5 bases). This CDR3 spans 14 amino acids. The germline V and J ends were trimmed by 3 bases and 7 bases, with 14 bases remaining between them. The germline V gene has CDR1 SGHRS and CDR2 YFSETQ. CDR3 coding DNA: TGCGCCAGCAGCTCCGGGACGGCCGGGAACACCATATATTTT. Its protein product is CASSSGTAGNTIYF.

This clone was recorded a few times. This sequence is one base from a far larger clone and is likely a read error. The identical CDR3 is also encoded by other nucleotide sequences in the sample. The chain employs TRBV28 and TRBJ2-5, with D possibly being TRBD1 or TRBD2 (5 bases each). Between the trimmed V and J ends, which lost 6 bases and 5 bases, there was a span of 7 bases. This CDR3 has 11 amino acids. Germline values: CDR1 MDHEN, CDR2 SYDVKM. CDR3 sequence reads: CASSEGETQYF. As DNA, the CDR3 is TGTGCCAGCAGCGAGGGGGAGACCCAGTACTTC.

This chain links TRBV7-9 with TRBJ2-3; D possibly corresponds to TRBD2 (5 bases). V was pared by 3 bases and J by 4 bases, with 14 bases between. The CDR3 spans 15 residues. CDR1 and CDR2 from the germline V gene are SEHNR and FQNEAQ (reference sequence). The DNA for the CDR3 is TGTGCCAGCAGCTTGGCAGAGGGCCGTGCAGATACGCAGTATTTT. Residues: CASSLAEGRADTQYF.

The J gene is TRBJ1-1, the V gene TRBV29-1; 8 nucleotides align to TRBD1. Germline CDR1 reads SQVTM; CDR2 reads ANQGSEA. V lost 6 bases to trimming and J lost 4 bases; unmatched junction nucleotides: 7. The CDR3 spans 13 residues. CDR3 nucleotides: TGCAGCGTCGTACGGACAGGGACCACTGAAGCTTTCTTT. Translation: CSVVRTGTTEAFF.

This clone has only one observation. For the CDR3, the DNA is TGTGCCAGCAGCCAAGCGTTTCGGACTAGCGGTTACAATGAGCAGTTCTTC. Protein: CASSQAFRTSGYNEQFF. The chain has TRBV4-2 and TRBJ2-1; TRBD2 matches at 10 bases. The germline gives CDR1 LGHNA, CDR2 YNFKEQ. The CDR3 runs to 17 residues. J lost 4 bases, V lost 1 base, and 7 bases had no gene match.

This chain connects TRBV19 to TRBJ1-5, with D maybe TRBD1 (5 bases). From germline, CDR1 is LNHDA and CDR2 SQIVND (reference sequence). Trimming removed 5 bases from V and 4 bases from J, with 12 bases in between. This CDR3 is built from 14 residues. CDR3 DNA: TGTGCCAGTAGTTGGGGGAGAAGTAATCAGCCCCAGCATTTT. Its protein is CASSWGRSNQPQHF.

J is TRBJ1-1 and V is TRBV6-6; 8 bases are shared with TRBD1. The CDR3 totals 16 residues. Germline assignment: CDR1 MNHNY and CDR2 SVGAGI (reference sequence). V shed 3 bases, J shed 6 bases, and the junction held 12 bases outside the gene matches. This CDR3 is CASSYPRGQGAAEAFF. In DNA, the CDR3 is TGTGCCAGCAGTTATCCTAGGGGGCAGGGGGCCGCTGAAGCTTTCTTT.

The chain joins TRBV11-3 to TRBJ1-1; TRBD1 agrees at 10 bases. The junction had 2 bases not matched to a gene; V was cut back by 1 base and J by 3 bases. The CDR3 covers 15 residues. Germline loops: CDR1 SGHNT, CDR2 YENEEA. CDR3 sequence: CASSLAGTGDTEAFF. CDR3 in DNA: TGTGCCAGCAGCTTAGCCGGGACAGGGGACACTGAAGCTTTCTTT.

The CDR3 loop is CASTHDRGHYNEQFF. As DNA, the CDR3 is TGTGCCAGTACCCACGACAGGGGGCACTACAATGAGCAGTTCTTC. The chain uses TRBV19 and TRBJ2-1; 10 bases align to TRBD1. V lost 7 bases to trimming and J lost 3 bases; unmatched junction nucleotides: 6. The CDR3 runs to 15 residues. CDR1 and CDR2 from the germline V gene are LNHDA and SQIVND (reference sequence).

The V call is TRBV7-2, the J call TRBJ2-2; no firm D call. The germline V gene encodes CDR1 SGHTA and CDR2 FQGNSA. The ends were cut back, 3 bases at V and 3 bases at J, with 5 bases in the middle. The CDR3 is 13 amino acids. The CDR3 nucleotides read TGTGCCAGCAGCTTCGTGGACACCGGGGAGCTGTTTTTT. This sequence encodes CASSFVDTGELFF.

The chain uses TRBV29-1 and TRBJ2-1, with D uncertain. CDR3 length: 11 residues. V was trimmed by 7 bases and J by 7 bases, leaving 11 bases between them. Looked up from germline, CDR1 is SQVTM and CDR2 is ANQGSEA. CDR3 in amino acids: CSAEPRNEQFF. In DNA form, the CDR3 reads TGCAGCGCCGAACCACGTAATGAGCAGTTCTTC.

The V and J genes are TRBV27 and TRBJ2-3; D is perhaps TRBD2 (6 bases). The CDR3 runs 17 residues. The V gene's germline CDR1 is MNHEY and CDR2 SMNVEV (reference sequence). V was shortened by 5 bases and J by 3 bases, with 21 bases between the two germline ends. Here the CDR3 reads CASSGRAGVGGTDTQYF. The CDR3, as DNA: TGTGCCAGCAGTGGACGAGCTGGTGTGGGAGGAACAGATACGCAGTATTTT.

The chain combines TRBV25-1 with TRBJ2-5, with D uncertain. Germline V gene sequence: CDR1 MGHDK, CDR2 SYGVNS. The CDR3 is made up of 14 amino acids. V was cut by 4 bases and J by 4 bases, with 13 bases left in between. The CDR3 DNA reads TGTGCCAGCAGTGGTTCGTCAGGAGTAGAGACCCAGTACTTC. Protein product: CASSGSSGVETQYF.

Here the CDR3 DNA reads TGTGCCAGCAGCTTAGTGGGGATGCCCCGAGTCGAGCAGTACTTC. It encodes CASSLVGMPRVEQYF. V gene TRBV7-9 combines with J gene TRBJ2-7; the D is unclear. The CDR3 runs 15 residues. Germline V gene lookup returns CDR1 SEHNR and CDR2 FQNEAQ (reference sequence). V lost 1 base to trimming and J lost 6 bases, with 16 bases between them.

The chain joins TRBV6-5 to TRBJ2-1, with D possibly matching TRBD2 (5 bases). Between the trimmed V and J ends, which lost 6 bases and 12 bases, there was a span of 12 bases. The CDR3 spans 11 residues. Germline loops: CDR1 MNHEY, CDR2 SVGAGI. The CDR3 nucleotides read TGTGCCAGCAGCCCCCGGGCGGGGCAGTTCTTC. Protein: CASSPRAGQFF.

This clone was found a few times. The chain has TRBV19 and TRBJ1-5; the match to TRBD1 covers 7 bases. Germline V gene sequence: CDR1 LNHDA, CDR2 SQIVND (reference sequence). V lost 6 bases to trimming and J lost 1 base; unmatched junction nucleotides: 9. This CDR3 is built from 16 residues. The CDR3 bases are TGTGCCAGTAGGAGGGACAGCCGTATGAGCAATCAGCCCCAGCATTTT. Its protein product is CASRRDSRMSNQPQHF.

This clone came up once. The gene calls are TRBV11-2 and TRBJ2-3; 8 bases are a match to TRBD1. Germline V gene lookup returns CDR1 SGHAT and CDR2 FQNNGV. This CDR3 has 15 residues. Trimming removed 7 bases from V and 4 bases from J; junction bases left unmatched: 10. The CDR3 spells CASTTTQGGADTQYF. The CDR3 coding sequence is TGTGCCAGCACCACTACACAGGGGGGCGCAGATACGCAGTATTTT.

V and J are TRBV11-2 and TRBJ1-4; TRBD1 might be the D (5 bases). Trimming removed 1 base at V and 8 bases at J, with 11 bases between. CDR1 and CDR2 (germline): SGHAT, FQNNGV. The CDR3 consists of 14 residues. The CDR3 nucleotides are TGTGCCAGCAGCTTAGCAGGGACTGGAGAAAAACTGTTTTTT. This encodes CASSLAGTGEKLFF.

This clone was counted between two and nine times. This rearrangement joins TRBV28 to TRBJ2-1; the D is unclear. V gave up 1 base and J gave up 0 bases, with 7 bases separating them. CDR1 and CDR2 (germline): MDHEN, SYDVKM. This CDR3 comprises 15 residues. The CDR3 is CASSLSAYSYNEQFF. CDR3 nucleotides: TGTGCCAGCAGTTTATCCGCTTACTCCTACAATGAGCAGTTCTTC.

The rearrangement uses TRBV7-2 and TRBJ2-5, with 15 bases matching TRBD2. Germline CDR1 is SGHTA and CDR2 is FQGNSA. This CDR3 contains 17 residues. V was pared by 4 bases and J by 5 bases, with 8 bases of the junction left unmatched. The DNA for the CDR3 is TGTGCCAGCAGCTCCCTGGGACTAGCGGGGGGCCGGGAGACCCAGTACTTC. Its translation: CASSSLGLAGGRETQYF.

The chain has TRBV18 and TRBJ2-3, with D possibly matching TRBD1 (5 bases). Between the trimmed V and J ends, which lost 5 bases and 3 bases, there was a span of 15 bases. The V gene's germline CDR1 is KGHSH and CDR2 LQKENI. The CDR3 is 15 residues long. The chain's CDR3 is CASSTKPGITDTQYF. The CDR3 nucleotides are TGTGCCAGCTCAACAAAGCCAGGGATAACAGATACGCAGTATTTT.

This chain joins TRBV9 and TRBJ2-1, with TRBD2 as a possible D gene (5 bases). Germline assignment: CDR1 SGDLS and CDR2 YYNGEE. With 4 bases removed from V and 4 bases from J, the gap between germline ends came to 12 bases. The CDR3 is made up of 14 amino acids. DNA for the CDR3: TGTGCCAGCAGCATAGGGAGTCTGTACAATGAGCAGTTCTTC. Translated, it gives CASSIGSLYNEQFF. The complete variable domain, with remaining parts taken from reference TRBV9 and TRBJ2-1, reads DSGVTQTPKHLITATGQRVTLRCSPRSGDLSVYWYQQSLDQGLQFLIQYYNGEERAKGNILERFSAQQFPDLHSELNLSSLELGDSALYFCASSIGSLYNEQFFGPGTRLTVL.

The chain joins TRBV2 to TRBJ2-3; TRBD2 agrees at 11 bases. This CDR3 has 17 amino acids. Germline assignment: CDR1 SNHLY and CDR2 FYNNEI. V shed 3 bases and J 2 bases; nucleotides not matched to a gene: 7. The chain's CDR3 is CASSEGPGLAATDTQYF. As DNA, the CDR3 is TGTGCCAGCAGTGAGGGGCCGGGACTAGCGGCCACAGATACGCAGTATTTT.

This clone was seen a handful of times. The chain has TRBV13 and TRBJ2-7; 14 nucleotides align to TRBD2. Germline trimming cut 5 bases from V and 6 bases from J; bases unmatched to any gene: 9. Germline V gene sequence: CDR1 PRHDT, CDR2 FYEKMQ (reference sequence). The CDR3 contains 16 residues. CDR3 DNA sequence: TGTGCCAGCAGCCCCAGGGGACTAGCGGGAGATCTCGAGCAGTACTTC. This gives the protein CASSPRGLAGDLEQYF.